One and the same sample provided the 5 T cell receptor beta chains below, sequenced in a study of cytomegalovirus exposure and HLA in healthy donors (dated by TCRdb to the late 2010s). Libraries were constructed by the immunoSEQ multiplex PCR assay. For the multiplex PCR, a mixture combining 60 forward primers for TCR Vbeta segments and 13 reverse primers for TCR Jbeta segments was used. The clones in this table, taken by TCRdb from immuneACCESS, are in-frame only. Not every clone is retained; where verified, under half of the shortfall comes from an unresolved V gene, and the cause of the rest is unknown. In this sample the table shows 130,000 or so clones, about 73% of which occur a single time. The biggest ten clones account for roughly 6.1% of the sample. Sequencing input: PBMCs. These receptors originate from a middle-aged woman in good health and CMV-seronegative.

This clone turned up a few times. The chain uses TRBV28 and TRBJ2-7; D call uncertain. The germline gives CDR1 MDHEN, CDR2 SYDVKM. The CDR3 has 14 amino acids. Trimming took off 3 bases at V and 3 bases at J, with 12 bases between the two ends. CDR3 sequence (DNA): TGTGCCAGCAGTTTTTACGACAAGGACTACGAGCAGTACTTC. Translating it yields CASSFYDKDYEQYF.

V and J are TRBV10-3 and TRBJ1-6, with no clear D. Germline V gene data show CDR1 as ENHRY and CDR2 as SYGVKD. The CDR3 is 13 residues long. Between the trimmed V and J ends, which lost 10 bases and 7 bases, there was a span of 14 bases. The CDR3 loop is CATTDRENSPLHF. The CDR3 DNA is TGTGCCACCACAGACCGAGAGAATTCACCCCTCCACTTT.

This clone was seen only a few times. This sequence joins TRBV15 and TRBJ2-1; 8 bases fit TRBD2. V shed 6 bases and J 8 bases; nucleotides not matched to a gene: 12. Germline lookup yields CDR1 LNHNV and CDR2 YYDKDF (reference sequence). The CDR3 contains 15 residues. CDR3 residues: CATRPPGLGRYEQFF. The CDR3 DNA reads TGTGCCACCAGACCTCCGGGACTAGGAAGATATGAGCAGTTCTTC.

This chain connects TRBV2 to TRBJ2-1; TRBD2 matches at 7 bases. With V trimmed by 6 bases and J by 2 bases, 4 bases remained unmatched. From germline, CDR1 is SNHLY and CDR2 FYNNEI. The CDR3 has 14 amino acids. DNA for the CDR3: TGTGCCAGCAGAAACCTAGCGGCCTACAATGAGCAGTTCTTC. Its protein is CASRNLAAYNEQFF.

The chain employs TRBV19 and TRBJ1-1; D call uncertain. V lost 8 bases and J 5 bases, leaving 9 bases between the germline ends. The CDR3 is 11 amino acids. CDR1 is LNHDA and CDR2 is SQIVND in the germline V gene (reference sequence). DNA for the CDR3: TGTGCCAGTTTAGACGGGACTGAAGCTTTCTTT. It yields the protein CASLDGTEAFF.